The clone carrying this T cell receptor beta chain was observed once. The antigen remains unidentified. This entry belongs to a study of blood T cells in healthy people across ages. General study findings and limits: The long-lived group displayed more naive CD4+ cells, plus higher diversity, than the aged donors did.

The CDR3 runs to 14 residues. The V gene's germline CDR1 is MDHEN and CDR2 SYDVKM. V gave up 5 bases and J gave up 6 bases; unmatched junction bases: 6. A sample-barcoded 5' primer and a J-beta primer mix were used in a second PCR of roughly 6 to 11 cycles. The authors tagged each cDNA molecule using a template-switch adaptor with 12 random nucleotides. The study obtained at least 2.5 million CDR3-containing paired-end reads from every sample. A single record per CDR3 protein comes from TCRdb applying MiXCR to the 5' RACE reads. The repertoire holds over 600,000 distinct CDR3 sequences, with less than 45% as singletons. Ranging in age from about 6 to 100, the donors were healthy Caucasian individuals from Russia.

This sequence originates from a man at least 80 years old in good health. Sequenced input: blood. The chain has TRBV28 and TRBJ1-5; the match to TRBD1 covers 8 bases. CDR3 residues: CASSLTGEGQPQHF. The CDR3 DNA reads as TGTGCCAGCAGTCTGACAGGGGAGGGTCAGCCCCAGCATTTT.